This entry is about one TCR beta chain. The sample is drawn from a study of T cell responses to AZD1222 COVID-19 vaccine. Trimming removed 2 bases at V and 1 base at J, with 5 bases between. CDR3 length: 13 amino acids. Germline V gives CDR1 MNHEY, CDR2 SMNVEV (reference sequence). Method: immunoSEQ multiplex PCR; TCRdb's copy keeps in-frame clones and lacks some. Of approximately 140,000 clones listed, 75% to 95% are singletons. The sequencing used peripheral blood, collected 28 days after the second AZD1222 dose. This TCR came from an adult who received the AZD1222 COVID-19 vaccine. The chain recombines TRBV27 with TRBJ1-2, with D hard to call. The CDR3 protein is CASSLTLNYGYTF. The CDR3 DNA reads TGTGCCAGCAGTTTAACCCTTAACTATGGCTACACCTTC.